This record concerns one T cell receptor (beta chain) sequence. The assay was immunoSEQ multiplex PCR, and TCRdb's table has in-frame clones only and misses some. This table holds about 250,000 clones, nearly 95% found once. Germline V gene data show CDR1 as MGHRA and CDR2 as YSYEKL. The CDR3 length is 12 residues. V lost 3 bases to trimming and J lost 8 bases; unmatched junction nucleotides: 0. The sample is drawn from a study of blood T cell repertoires in COVID-19. The V and J genes are TRBV4-1 and TRBJ2-1, with 8 nucleotides matching TRBD1. Material: peripheral blood. The TCR was taken from a man under 40 with COVID-19, enrolled during active disease. CDR3 residues: CASSQGQDEQFF. In nucleotides, the CDR3 is TGCGCCAGCAGCCAGGGACAGGATGAGCAGTTCTTC.